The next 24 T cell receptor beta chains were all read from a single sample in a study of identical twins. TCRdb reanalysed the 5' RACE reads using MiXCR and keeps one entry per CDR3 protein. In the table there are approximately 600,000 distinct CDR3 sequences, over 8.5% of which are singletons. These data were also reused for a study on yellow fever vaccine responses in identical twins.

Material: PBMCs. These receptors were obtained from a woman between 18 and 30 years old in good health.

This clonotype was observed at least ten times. CDR3 sequence (DNA): TGCGCCAGCAGGCTTGGGGGGAAGGGGGACACTGAAGCTTTCTTT. Amino acid sequence: CASRLGGKGDTEAFF. The V and J genes are TRBV5-1 and TRBJ1-1, with a possible D match to TRBD1 (6 bases). The germline V and J ends were trimmed by 5 bases and 3 bases, with 17 bases remaining between them. Germline loops: CDR1 SGHRS, CDR2 YFSETQ. The CDR3 loop spans 15 amino acids.

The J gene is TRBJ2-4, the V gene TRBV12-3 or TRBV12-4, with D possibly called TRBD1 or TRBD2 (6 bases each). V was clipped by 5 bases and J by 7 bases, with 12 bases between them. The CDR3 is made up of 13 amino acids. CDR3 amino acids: CASSLIGGNIQYF. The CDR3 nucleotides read TGTGCCAGCAGTCTCATAGGGGGGAACATTCAGTACTTC.

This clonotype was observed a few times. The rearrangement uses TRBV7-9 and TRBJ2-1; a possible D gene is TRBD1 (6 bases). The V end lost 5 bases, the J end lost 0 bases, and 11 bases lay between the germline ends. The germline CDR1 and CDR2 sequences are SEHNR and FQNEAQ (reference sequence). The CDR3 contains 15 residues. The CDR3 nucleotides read TGTGCCAGCAGCCTGACAGGTCGCTCCTACAATGAGCAGTTCTTC. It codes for CASSLTGRSYNEQFF.

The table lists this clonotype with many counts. The CDR3 DNA is TGTGCCAGCAAGCTCGGGACCTCCTACGAGCAGTACTTC. The encoded protein is CASKLGTSYEQYF. The chain combines TRBV12-3 or TRBV12-4 with TRBJ2-7; possibly TRBD1 or TRBD2 for D (5 bases each). V was trimmed by 7 bases and J by 0 bases, leaving 10 bases between them. There are 13 residues in the CDR3.

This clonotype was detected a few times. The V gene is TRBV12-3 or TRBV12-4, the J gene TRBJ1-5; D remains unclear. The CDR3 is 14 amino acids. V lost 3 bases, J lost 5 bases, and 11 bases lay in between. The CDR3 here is CASSLSSGYQPQHF. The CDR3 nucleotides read TGTGCCAGCAGTTTGTCTAGCGGCTATCAGCCCCAGCATTTT.

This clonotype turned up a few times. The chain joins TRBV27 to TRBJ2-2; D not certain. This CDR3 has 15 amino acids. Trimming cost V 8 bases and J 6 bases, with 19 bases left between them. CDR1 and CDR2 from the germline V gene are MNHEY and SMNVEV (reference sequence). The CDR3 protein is CASAPFPGNPGELFF. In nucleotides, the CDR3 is TGTGCCAGCGCCCCGTTCCCCGGCAACCCCGGGGAGCTGTTTTTT.

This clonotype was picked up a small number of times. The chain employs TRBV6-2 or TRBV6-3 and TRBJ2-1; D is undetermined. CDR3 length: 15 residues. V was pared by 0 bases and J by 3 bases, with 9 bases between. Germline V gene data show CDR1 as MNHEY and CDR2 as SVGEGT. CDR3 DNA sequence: TGTGCCAGCAGTTACTCTAGAACCATCTACAATGAGCAGTTCTTC. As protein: CASSYSRTIYNEQFF.

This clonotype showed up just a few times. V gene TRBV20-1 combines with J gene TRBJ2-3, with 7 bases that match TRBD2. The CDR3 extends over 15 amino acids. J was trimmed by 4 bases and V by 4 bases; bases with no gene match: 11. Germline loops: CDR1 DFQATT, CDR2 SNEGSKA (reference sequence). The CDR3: CSANIAGTTADTQYF. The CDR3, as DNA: TGCAGTGCTAATATAGCGGGCACAACGGCAGATACGCAGTATTTT.

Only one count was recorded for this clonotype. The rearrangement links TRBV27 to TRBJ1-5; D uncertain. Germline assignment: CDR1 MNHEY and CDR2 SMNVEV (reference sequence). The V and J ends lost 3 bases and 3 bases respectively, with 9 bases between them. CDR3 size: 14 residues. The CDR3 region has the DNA TGTGCCAGCAGTTTGCGCCGCCCCAATCAGCCCCAGCATTTT. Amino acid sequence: CASSLRRPNQPQHF.

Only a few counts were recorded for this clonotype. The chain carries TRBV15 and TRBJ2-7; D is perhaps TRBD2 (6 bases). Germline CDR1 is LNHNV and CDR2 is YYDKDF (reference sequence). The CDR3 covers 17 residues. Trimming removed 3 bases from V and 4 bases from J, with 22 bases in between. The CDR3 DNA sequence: TGTGCCACCAGCAGGGGAGGAGGCGGGCGCGAGGGGTACGAGCAGTACTTC. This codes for CATSRGGGGREGYEQYF.

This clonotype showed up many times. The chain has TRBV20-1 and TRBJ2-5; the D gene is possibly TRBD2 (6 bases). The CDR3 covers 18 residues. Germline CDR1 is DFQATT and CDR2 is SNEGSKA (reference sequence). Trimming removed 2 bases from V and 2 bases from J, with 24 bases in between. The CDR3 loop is CSARSPFVSGATQETQYF. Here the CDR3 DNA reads TGCAGTGCTAGATCCCCTTTTGTTAGCGGAGCTACTCAAGAGACCCAGTACTTC.

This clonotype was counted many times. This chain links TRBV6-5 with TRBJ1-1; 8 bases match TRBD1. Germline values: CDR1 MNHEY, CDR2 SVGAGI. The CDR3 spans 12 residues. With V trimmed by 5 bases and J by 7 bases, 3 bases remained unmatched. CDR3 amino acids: CASSAGGLEAFF. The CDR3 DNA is TGTGCCAGCAGTGCAGGGGGCCTTGAAGCTTTCTTT.

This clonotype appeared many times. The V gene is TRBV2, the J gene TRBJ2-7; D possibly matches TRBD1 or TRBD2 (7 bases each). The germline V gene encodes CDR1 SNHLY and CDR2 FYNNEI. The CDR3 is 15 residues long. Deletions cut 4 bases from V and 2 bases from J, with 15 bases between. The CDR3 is CASSGEGQWTYEQYF. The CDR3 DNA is TGTGCCAGCAGTGGGGAGGGACAGTGGACCTACGAGCAGTACTTC.

The CDR3 loop reads CASSADRGHPGGGTQYF. The DNA of the CDR3 is TGTGCCAGCAGCGCCGACAGGGGTCACCCCGGGGGGGGGACCCAGTACTTC. This rearrangement joins TRBV7-2 to TRBJ2-5, with D perhaps given as TRBD1 or TRBD2 (8 bases each). Between the trimmed V and J ends, which lost 5 bases and 7 bases, there was a span of 26 bases. The CDR3 runs to 17 residues. Germline assignment: CDR1 SGHTA and CDR2 FQGNSA.

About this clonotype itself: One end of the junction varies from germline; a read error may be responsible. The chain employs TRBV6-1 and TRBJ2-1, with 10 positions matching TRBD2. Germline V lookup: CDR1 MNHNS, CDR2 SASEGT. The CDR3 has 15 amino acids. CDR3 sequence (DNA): TGTGCCAGCACTCCAACCCGGACTAGCGGCTACCAATTGGTCTTC. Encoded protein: CASTPTRTSGYQLVF.

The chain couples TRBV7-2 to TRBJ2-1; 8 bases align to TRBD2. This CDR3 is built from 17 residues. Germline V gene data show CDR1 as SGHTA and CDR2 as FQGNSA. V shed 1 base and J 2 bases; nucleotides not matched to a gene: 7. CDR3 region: CASSLGRPGGPYNEQFF. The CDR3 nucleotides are TGTGCCAGCAGCTTAGGGCGGCCGGGGGGGCCCTACAATGAGCAGTTCTTC. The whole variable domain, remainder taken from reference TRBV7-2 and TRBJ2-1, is GAGVSQSPSNKVTEKGKDVELRCDPISGHTALYWYRQSLGQGLEFLIYFQGNSAPDKSGLPSDRFSAERTGGSVSTLTIQRTQQEDSAVYLCASSLGRPGGPYNEQFFGPGTRLTVL.

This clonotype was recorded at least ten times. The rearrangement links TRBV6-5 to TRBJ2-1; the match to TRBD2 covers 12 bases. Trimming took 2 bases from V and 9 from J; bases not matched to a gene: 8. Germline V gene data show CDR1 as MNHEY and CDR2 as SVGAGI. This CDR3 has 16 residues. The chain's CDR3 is CASSYLSSGGALEQFF. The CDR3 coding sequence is TGTGCCAGCAGTTACCTTTCTAGCGGGGGGGCTCTTGAGCAGTTCTTC.

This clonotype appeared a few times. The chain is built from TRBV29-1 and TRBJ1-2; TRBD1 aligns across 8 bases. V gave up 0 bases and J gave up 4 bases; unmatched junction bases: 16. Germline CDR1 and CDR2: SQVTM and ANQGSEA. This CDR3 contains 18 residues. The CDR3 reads CSVEDFWAGGDGGYGYTF. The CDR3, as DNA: TGCAGCGTTGAAGATTTCTGGGCAGGGGGCGACGGTGGCTATGGCTACACCTTC.

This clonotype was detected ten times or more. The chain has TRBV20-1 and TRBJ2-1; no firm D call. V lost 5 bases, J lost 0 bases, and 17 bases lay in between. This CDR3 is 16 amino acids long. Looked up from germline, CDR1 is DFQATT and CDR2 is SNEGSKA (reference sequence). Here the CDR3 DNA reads TGCAGTGCTGCACTTTTAGATGGTTACTCCTACAATGAGCAGTTCTTC. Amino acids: CSAALLDGYSYNEQFF.

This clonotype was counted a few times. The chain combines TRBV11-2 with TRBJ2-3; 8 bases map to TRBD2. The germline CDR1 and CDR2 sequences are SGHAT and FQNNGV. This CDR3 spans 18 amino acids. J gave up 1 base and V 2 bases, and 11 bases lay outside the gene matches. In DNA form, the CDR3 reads TGTGCCAGCAGCTTAAGGCCCATCGGAGCGGGGGGCACAGATACGCAGTATTTT. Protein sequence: CASSLRPIGAGGTDTQYF.

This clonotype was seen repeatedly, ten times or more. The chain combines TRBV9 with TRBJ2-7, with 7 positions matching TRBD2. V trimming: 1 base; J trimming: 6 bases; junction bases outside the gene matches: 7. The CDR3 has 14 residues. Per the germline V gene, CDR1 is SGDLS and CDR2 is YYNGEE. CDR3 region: CASSVSVGGSEQYF. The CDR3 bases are TGTGCCAGCAGCGTATCGGTGGGGGGGTCCGAGCAGTACTTC.

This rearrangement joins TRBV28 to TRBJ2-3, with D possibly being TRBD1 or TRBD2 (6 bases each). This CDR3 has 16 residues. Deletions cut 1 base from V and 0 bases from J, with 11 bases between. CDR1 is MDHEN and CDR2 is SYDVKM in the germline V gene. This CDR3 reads CASSLFEGGSTDTQYF. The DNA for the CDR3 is TGTGCCAGCAGTTTATTCGAGGGGGGCAGCACAGATACGCAGTATTTT.

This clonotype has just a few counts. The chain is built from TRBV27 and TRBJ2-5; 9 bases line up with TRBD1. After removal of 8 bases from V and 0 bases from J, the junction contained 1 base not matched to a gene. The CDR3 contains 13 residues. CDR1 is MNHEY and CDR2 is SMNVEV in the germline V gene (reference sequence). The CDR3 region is CASGQGNQETQYF. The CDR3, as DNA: TGTGCCAGCGGACAGGGGAACCAAGAGACCCAGTACTTC.

The CDR3 DNA reads TGTGCCAGCTCGCTCGTCCAGCGACACGAGCAGTACTTC. Its protein product is CASSLVQRHEQYF. V is TRBV14 and J is TRBJ2-7; no firm D call. CDR3 length equals 13 residues. The ends were cut back, 8 bases at V and 5 bases at J, with 16 bases in the middle. The germline gives CDR1 SGHDN, CDR2 FVKESK.